This T cell receptor beta chain was captured by sequencing in a study of blood T cell repertoires in COVID-19. Assay: immunoSEQ multiplex PCR; the TCRdb copy retains only in-frame clones and omits some. The sample lists approximately 120,000 clones; roughly four fifths were seen once. The V gene end was trimmed by 4 bases and the J gene end by 5 bases; junction bases not matched to a gene: 11. Germline values: CDR1 SGHNT, CDR2 YYREEE (reference sequence). The CDR3 runs 16 residues. The sequenced material came from peripheral blood. This TCR was recovered from a man aged 80 or over with COVID-19, enrolled during active disease. V gene TRBV5-4 combines with J gene TRBJ2-1; 8 bases match TRBD2. CDR3 coding DNA: TGTGCCAGCAGCCCGGGGGGGGCTAGCGGGCACAATGAGCAGTTCTTC. This gives the protein CASSPGGASGHNEQFF.